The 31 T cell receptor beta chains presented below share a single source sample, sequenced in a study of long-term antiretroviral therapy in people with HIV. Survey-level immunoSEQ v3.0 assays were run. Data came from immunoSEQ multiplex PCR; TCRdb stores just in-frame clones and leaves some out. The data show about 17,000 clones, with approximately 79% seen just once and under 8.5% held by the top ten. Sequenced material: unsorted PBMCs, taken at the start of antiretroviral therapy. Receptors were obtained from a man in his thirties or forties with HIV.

The CDR3 DNA reads TGCGCCAGCAGCCAAGATCAGTTAAACAATGAGCAGTTCTTC. Translation gives CASSQDQLNNEQFF. V is TRBV4-1 and J is TRBJ2-1; no definite D call. Germline V lookup: CDR1 MGHRA, CDR2 YSYEKL. The CDR3 sequence is 14 residues long. The V end was cut by 0 bases, the J end by 5 bases, with 8 bases between.

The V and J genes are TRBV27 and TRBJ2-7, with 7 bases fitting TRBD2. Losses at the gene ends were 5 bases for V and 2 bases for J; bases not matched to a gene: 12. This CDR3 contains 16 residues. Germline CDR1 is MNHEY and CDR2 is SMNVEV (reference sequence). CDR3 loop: CASSPLSGGSPYEQYF. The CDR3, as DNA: TGTGCCAGCAGTCCTCTGTCCGGGGGGAGCCCCTACGAGCAGTACTTC.

The CDR3 coding sequence is TGTGCCAGCAGCTTGCGAGCCTATAGCAATCAGCCCCAGCATTTT. Translating it yields CASSLRAYSNQPQHF. The chain links TRBV5-6 to TRBJ1-5; unclear D gene. This CDR3 comprises 15 residues. Germline V gene data show CDR1 as SGHDT and CDR2 as YYEEEE. With 1 base removed from V and 0 bases from J, the gap between germline ends came to 8 bases. Combining the CDR3 with reference TRBV5-6 and TRBJ1-5 gives the whole variable domain DAGVTQSPTHLIKTRGQQVTLRCSPKSGHDTVSWYQQALGQGPQFIFQYYEEEERQRGNFPDRFSGHQFPNYSSELNVNALLLGDSALYLCASSLRAYSNQPQHFGDGTRLSIL.

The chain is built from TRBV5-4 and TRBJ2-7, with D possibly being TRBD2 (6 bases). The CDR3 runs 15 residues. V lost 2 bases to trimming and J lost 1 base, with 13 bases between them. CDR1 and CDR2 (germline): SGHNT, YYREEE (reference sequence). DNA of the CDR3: TGTGCCAGCAGCTTTGGCGGGACTCGTTCCTACGAGCAGTACTTC. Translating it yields CASSFGGTRSYEQYF.

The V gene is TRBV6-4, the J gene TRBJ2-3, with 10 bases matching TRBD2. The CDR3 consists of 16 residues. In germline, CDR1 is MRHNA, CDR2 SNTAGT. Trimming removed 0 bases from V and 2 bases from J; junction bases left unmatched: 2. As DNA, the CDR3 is TGTGCCAGCAGTGACTCGAGCGGGGGGGCCACAGATACGCAGTATTTT. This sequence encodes CASSDSSGGATDTQYF.

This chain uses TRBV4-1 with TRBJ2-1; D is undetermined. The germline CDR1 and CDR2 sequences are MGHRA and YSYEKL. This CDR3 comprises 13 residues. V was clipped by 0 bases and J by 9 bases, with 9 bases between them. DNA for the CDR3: TGCGCCAGCAGCCAAGAAAGTTTAGGTGAGCAGTTCTTC. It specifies CASSQESLGEQFF.

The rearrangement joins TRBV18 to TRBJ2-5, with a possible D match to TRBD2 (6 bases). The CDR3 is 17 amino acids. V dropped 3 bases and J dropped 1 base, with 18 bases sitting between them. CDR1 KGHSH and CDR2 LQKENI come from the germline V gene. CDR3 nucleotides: TGTGCCAGCTCACCCCAGTCCGGGGCGGGGATCCAAGAGACCCAGTACTTC. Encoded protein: CASSPQSGAGIQETQYF.

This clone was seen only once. In DNA form, the CDR3 reads TGTGCCAGCAGCTTGATGGCGGCCTCCTTAGCCGCCATGGACGAGCAGTACTTC. This encodes CASSLMAASLAAMDEQYF. The V gene is TRBV5-8, the J gene TRBJ2-7; D unresolved. This CDR3 spans 18 amino acids. Germline-derived CDR1 and CDR2 are SGHTS and YDEGEE. The V and J ends lost 1 base and 5 bases respectively, with 25 bases between them.

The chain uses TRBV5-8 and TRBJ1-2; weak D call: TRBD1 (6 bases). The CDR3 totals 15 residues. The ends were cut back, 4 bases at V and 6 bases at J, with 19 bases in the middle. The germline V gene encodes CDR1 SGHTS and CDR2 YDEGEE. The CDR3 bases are TGTGCCAGCAGCCTACCGGGGGGGCCAGGGGATGGCTACACCTTC. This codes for CASSLPGGPGDGYTF. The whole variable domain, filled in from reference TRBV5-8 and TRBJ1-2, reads EAGVTQSPTHLIKTRGQQATLRCSPISGHTSVYWYQQALGLGLQFLLWYDEGEERNRGNFPPRFSGRQFPNYSSELNVNALELEDSALYLCASSLPGGPGDGYTFGSGTRLTVV.

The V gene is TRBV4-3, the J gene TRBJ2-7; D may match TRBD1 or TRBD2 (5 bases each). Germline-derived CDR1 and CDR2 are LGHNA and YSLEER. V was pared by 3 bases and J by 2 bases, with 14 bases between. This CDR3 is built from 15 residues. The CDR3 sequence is CASSHGQGGTYEQYF. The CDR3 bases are TGCGCCAGCAGCCATGGACAAGGAGGTACCTACGAGCAGTACTTC.

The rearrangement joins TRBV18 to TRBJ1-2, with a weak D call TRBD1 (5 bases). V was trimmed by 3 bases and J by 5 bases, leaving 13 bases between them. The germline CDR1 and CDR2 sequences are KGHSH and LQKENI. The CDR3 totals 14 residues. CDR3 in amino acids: CASSPPGTPYGYTF. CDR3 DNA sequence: TGTGCCAGCTCACCCCCCGGGACCCCATATGGCTACACCTTC.

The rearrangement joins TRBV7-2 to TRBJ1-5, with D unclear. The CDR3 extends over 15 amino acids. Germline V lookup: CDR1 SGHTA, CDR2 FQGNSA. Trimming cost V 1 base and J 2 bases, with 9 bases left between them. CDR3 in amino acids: CASSLEAGRNQPQHF. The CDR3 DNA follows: TGTGCCAGCAGCTTAGAGGCAGGACGCAATCAGCCCCAGCATTTT.

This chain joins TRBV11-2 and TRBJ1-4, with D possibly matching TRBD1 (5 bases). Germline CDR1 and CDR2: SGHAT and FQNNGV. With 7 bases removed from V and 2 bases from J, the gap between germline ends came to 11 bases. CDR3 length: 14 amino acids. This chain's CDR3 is CASTRAGTNEKLFF. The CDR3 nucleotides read TGTGCCAGCACCCGGGCAGGGACTAATGAAAAACTGTTTTTT.

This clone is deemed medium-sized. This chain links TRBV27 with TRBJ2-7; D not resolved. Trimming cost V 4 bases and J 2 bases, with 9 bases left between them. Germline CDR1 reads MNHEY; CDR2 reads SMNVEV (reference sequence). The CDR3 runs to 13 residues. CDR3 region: CASSSTWTYEQYF. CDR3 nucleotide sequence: TGTGCCAGCAGTTCGACATGGACCTACGAGCAGTACTTC.

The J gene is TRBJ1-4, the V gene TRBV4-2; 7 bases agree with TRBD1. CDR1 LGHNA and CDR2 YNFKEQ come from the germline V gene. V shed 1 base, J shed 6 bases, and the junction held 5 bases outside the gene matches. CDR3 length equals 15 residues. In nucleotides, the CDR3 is TGTGCCAGCAGCCAAGCCCAGGGGGGGCATGAAAAACTGTTTTTT. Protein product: CASSQAQGGHEKLFF.

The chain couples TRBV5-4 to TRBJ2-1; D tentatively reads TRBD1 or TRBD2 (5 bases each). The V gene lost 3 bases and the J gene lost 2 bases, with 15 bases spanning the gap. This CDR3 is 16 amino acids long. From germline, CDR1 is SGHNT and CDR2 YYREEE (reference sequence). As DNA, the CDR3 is TGTGCCAGCAGCTCAGAGGGGAGACCTACCTACAATGAGCAGTTCTTC. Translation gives CASSSEGRPTYNEQFF.

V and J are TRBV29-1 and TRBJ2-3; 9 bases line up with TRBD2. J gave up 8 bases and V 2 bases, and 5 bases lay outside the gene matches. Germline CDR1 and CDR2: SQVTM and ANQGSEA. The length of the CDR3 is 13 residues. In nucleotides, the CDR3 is TGCAGCGTTGAAATTAGCGGGGGAGGTACGCAGTATTTT. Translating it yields CSVEISGGGTQYF.

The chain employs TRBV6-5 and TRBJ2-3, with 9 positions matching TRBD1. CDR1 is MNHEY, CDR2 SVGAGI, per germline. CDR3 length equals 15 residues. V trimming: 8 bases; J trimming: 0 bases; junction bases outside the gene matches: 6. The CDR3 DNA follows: TGTGCCAGCGCCACCGGGACAGGGAGCACAGATACGCAGTATTTT. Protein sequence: CASATGTGSTDTQYF.

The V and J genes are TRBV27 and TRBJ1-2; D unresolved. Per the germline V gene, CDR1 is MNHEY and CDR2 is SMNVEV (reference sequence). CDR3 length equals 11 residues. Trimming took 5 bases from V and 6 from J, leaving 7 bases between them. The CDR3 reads CASSPLDGYTF. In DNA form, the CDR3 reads TGTGCCAGCAGTCCCCTTGATGGCTACACCTTC.

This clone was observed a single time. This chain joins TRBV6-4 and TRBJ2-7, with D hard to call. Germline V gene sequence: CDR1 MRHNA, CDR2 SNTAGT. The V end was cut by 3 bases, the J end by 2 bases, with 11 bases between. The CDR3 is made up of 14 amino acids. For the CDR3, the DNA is TGTGCCAGCAGTGATCTCCGGCCAGCCTACGAGCAGTACTTC. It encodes CASSDLRPAYEQYF.

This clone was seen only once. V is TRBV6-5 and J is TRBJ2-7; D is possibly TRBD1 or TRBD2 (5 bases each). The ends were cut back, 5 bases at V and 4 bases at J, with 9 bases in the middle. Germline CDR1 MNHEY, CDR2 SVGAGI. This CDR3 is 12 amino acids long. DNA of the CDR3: TGTGCCAGCAGTCCGGGGCGTTACGAGCAGTACTTC. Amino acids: CASSPGRYEQYF.

The chain's CDR3 is CASSIAWGATDTQYF. CDR3 nucleotides: TGTGCCAGTAGTATAGCGTGGGGGGCCACAGATACGCAGTATTTT. V usage is TRBV19 and J usage is TRBJ2-3; D is perhaps TRBD1 or TRBD2 (6 bases each). The germline V gene encodes CDR1 LNHDA and CDR2 SQIVND (reference sequence). V lost 1 base and J 2 bases, leaving 10 bases between the germline ends. The CDR3 extends over 15 amino acids.

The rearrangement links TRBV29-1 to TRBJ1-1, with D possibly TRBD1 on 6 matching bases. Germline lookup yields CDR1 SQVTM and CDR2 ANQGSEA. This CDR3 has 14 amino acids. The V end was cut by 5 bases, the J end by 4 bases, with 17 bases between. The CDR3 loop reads CSVLRGARGTEAFF. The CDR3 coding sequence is TGCAGCGTTCTACGGGGGGCGCGAGGCACTGAAGCTTTCTTT.

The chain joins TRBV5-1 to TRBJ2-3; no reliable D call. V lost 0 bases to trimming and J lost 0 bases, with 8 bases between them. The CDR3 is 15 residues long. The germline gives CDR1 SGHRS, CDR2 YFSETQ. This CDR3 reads CASSLELPSTDTQYF. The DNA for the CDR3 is TGCGCCAGCAGCTTGGAGCTACCTAGCACAGATACGCAGTATTTT.

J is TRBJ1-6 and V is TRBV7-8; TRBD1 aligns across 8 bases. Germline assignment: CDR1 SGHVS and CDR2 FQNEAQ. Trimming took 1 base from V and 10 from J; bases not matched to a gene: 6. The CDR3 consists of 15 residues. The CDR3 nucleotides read TGTGCCAGCAGCTTAGGGAGGACAGGGAGATCACCCCTCCACTTT. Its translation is CASSLGRTGRSPLHF.

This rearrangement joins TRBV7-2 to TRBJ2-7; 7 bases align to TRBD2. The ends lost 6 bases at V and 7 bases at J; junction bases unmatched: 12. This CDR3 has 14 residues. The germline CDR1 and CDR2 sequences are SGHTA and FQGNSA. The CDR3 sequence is CASSITSEWKEQYF. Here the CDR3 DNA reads TGTGCCAGCAGTATAACTAGCGAATGGAAGGAGCAGTACTTC.

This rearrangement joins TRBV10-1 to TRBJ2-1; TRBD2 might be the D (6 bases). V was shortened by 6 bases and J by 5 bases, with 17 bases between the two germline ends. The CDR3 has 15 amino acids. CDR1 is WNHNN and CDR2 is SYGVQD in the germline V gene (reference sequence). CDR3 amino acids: CASSSPGLENNEQFF. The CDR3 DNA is TGCGCCAGCAGCTCTCCGGGACTGGAGAACAATGAGCAGTTCTTC.

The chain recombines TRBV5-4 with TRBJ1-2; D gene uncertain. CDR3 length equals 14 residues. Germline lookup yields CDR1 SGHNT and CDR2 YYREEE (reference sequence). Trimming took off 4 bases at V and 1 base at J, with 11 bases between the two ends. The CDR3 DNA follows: TGTGCCAGCAGCGAAGGAAGAGGTAACTATGGCTACACCTTC. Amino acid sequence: CASSEGRGNYGYTF.

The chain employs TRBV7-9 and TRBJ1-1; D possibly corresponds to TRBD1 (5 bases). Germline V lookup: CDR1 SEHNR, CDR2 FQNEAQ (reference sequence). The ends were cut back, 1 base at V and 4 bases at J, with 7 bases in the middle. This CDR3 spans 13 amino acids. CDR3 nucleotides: TGTGCCAGCAGCTTAGGGGGACCCACTGAAGCTTTCTTT. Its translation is CASSLGGPTEAFF.

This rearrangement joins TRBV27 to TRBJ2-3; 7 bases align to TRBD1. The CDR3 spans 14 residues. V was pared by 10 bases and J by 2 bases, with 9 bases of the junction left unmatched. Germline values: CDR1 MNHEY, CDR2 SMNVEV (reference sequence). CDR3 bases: TGTGCCACGTCGCGACAGGGCGCCACAGATACGCAGTATTTT. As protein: CATSRQGATDTQYF.

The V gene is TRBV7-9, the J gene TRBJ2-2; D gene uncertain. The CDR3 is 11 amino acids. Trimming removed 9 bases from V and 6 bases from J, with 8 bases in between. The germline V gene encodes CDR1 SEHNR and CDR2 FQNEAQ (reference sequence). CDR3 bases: TGTGCCAGTCTGCCCGCCGGGGAGCTGTTTTTT. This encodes CASLPAGELFF.